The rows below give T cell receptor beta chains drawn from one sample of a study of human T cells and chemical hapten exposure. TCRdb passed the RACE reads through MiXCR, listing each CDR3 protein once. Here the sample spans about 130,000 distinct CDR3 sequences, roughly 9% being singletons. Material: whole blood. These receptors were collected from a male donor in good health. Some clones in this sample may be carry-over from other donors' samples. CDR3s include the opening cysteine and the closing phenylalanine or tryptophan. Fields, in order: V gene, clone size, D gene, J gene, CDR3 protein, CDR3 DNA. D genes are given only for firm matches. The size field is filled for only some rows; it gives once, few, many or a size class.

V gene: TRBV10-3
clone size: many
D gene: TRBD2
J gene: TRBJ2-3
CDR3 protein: CAISEAGITDTQYF
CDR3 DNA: TGTGCCATCAGTGAAGCGGGGATCACAGATACGCAGTATTTT

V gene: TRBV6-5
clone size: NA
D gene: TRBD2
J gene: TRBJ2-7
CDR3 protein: CASSYYPSSGRVYEQYF
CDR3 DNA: TGTGCCAGCAGTTATTACCCTAGTAGCGGGAGGGTTTACGAGCAGTACTTC

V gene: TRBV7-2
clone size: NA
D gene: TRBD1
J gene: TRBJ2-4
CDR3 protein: CASSLSDRGVKNIQYF
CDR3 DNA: TGTGCCAGCAGCTTATCCGACAGGGGAGTCAAAAACATTCAGTACTTC

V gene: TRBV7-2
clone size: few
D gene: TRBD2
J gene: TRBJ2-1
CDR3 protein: CASSRSGRAVFYEQFF
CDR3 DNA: TGTGCCAGCAGTCGTTCCGGGAGGGCGGTTTTCTATGAGCAGTTCTTC

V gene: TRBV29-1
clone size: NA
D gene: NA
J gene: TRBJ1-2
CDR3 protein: CSVEGHSNYGYTF
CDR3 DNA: TGCAGCGTTGAAGGCCACTCGAACTATGGCTACACCTTC

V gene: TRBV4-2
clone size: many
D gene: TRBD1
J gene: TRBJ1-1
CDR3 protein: CASSQGQGAGGTEAFF
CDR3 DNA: TGTGCCAGCAGCCAAGGTCAGGGGGCCGGTGGCACTGAAGCTTTCTTT

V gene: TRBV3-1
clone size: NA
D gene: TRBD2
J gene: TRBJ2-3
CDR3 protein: CASSRPGLADLTDTQYF
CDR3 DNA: TGTGCCAGCAGCCGCCCGGGACTAGCGGACCTCACAGATACGCAGTATTTT

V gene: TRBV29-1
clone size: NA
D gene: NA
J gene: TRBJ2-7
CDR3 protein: CSVELRDYEQYF
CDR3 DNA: TGCAGCGTTGAGCTTCGGGATTACGAGCAGTACTTC

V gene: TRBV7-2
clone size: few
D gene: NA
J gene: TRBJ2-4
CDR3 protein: CASSPEGGIAKNIQYF
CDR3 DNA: TGTGCCAGCAGCCCAGAGGGGGGTATAGCCAAAAACATTCAGTACTTC

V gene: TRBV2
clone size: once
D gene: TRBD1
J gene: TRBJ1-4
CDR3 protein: CASRQDRGRRQDEKLFF
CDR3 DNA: TGTGCCAGCAGGCAGGACAGGGGGCGTCGGCAGGACGAAAAACTGTTTTTT

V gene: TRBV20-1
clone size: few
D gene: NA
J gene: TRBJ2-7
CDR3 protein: CSAKLGRGVEQYF
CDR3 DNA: TGCAGTGCTAAGTTGGGGCGGGGCGTCGAGCAGTACTTC

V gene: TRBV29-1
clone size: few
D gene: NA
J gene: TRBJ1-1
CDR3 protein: CSVVKGDTEAFF
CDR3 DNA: TGCAGCGTTGTTAAGGGGGACACTGAAGCTTTCTTT